Listed below are T cell receptor beta chains from one sample, sequenced in a study of T-cell reconstitution after alpha-beta-depleted transplantation in children. TCRdb fed the PCR reads into MiXCR, producing one record per CDR3 protein. In the table there are nearly 250,000 distinct CDR3 sequences, 6.5% to 10% of which are singletons. The input for sequencing was PBMCs, mostly from graft donor cells, taken 180 days after TCRalphabeta/CD19-depleted stem cell transplant. All receptors come from a male patient aged 5 to 17 who had a stem cell transplant for acute lymphoblastic leukemia, so the T cells may come from the graft donor. CDR3s include the opening cysteine and the closing phenylalanine or tryptophan. A D gene is named only where the DNA matches it firmly. Only some rows state a clone size, as once, few, many or a class for expanded clones.

cdr3_aa cdr3_nt d_call v_call clone_size j_call
CASSPPMGLSGANVLTF TGTGCCAGCAGTCCCCCCATGGGCCTCTCTGGGGCCAACGTCCTGACTTTC . TRBV28 few TRBJ2-6
CASSLRTGQNTYEQYF TGTGCCAGCAGCTTACGGACAGGGCAGAACACCTACGAGCAGTACTTC TRBD1 TRBV11-1 many TRBJ2-7
CASSLWTGDQPQHF TGTGCCAGCAGCTTGTGGACAGGGGATCAGCCCCAGCATTTT TRBD1 TRBV5-5 many TRBJ1-5
CSASPGLPFNEQFF TGCAGTGCTAGCCCGGGCCTCCCGTTCAATGAGCAGTTCTTC . TRBV20-1 . TRBJ2-1
CASSQEGSWGLEAFF TGTGCCAGCAGCCAAGAGGGGTCCTGGGGGCTTGAAGCTTTCTTT . TRBV4-2 many TRBJ1-1
CASSFRMGNQPQHF TGTGCCAGCAGCTTTCGGATGGGAAATCAGCCCCAGCATTTT . TRBV7-2 many TRBJ1-5
CASSQLGGEQYF TGTGCCAGCAGCCAACTAGGCGGCGAGCAGTACTTC . TRBV3-1 many TRBJ2-7
CAISDPSEQYF TGTGCCATCAGTGACCCGTCCGAGCAGTACTTC . TRBV10-3 many TRBJ2-7
CASSLGRDRGPYF TGTGCCAGCAGCTTAGGGAGGGACAGGGGGCCCTACTTC TRBD1 TRBV7-8 many TRBJ2-7
CSAMTRTQGHEQYF TGCAGTGCTATGACCCGCACGCAGGGCCACGAGCAGTACTTC . TRBV20-1 many TRBJ2-7
CASSPTRGEQYF TGTGCCAGCAGCCCCACCCGGGGGGAGCAGTACTTC . TRBV7-2 many TRBJ2-7
CASSIPFRKNEQFF TGTGCCAGTAGTATCCCGTTCAGAAAAAATGAGCAGTTCTTC . TRBV19 . TRBJ2-1
CASSPTGGESGELFF TGTGCCAGCAGCCCGACAGGGGGCGAGAGCGGGGAGCTGTTTTTT TRBD1 TRBV12-3/TRBV12-4 many TRBJ2-2
CASSPSGRAGETQYF TGTGCCAGCAGTCCTAGCGGGAGGGCCGGGGAGACCCAGTACTTC TRBD2 TRBV28 many TRBJ2-5
CAIRHREEDSPLHF TGTGCCATCAGGCACAGGGAGGAAGATTCACCCCTCCACTTT . TRBV10-3 many TRBJ1-6
CASSLVTFYNEQFF TGTGCCAGCAGCCTCGTTACCTTCTACAATGAGCAGTTCTTC . TRBV11-2 many TRBJ2-1